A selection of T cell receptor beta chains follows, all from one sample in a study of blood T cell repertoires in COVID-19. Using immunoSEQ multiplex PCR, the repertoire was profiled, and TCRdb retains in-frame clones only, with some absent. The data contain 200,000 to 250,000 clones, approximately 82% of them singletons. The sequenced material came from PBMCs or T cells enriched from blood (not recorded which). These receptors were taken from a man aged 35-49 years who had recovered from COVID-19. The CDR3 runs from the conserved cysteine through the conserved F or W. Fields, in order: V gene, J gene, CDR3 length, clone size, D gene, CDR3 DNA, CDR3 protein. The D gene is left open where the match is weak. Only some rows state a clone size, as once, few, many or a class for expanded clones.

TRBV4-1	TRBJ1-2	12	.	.	TGCGCCAGCAGCCCTCCCCCGGGGGGCTACACCTTC	CASSPPPGGYTF
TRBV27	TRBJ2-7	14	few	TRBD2	TGTGCCAGCAGTTTATCGGCGGGAGTCCTCGAGCAGTACTTC	CASSLSAGVLEQYF
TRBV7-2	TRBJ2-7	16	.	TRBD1	TGTGCCAGCAGGTTAAGGGCTGGACAGGGTCCACGCGAGCAGTACTTC	CASRLRAGQGPREQYF
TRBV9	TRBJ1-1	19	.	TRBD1	TGTGCCAGCAGCGTAGCTACTGGAGACAGGGGGGTGCTGAACACTGAAGCTTTCTTT	CASSVATGDRGVLNTEAFF
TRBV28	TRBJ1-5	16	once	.	TGTGCCAGCAGTTTTGCGGGGGCGGGTAGCAATCAGCCCCAGCATTTT	CASSFAGAGSNQPQHF
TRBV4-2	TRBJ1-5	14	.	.	TGTGCCAGCAGCCAAGGGGGGGTCAATCAGCCCCAGCATTTT	CASSQGGVNQPQHF
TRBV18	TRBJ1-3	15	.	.	TGTGCCAGCTCACCAAGAGGACTCTCTGGAAACACCATATATTTT	CASSPRGLSGNTIYF
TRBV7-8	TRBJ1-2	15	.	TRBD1	TGTGCCAGCAGCTTAGATAGGACAGGGTCCTATGGCTACACCTTC	CASSLDRTGSYGYTF
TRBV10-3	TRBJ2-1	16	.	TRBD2	TGTGCCACCCGGGGGCTAGCGGGAGGTTCCTACAATGAGCAGTTCTTC	CATRGLAGGSYNEQFF
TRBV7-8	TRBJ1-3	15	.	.	TGTGCCAGCAGCTTCAACAGGGTTGGTGGAAACACCATATATTTT	CASSFNRVGGNTIYF
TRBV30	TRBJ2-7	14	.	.	TGTGCCTGGAGTGTCGACTGGGGAGGCTACGAGCAGTACTTC	CAWSVDWGGYEQYF
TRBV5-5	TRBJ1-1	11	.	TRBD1	TGTGCCAGCAGCCCCGGGACAGTAGCTTTCTTT	CASSPGTVAFF
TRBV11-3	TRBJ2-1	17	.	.	TGTGCCAGCAGCTTAGAAGCGGGTAAAGCCGGCGACAATGAGCAGTTCTTC	CASSLEAGKAGDNEQFF
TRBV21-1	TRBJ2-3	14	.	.	TGTGCCAGCAGCAAAGTTCACTCCACAGATACGCAGTATTTT	CASSKVHSTDTQYF
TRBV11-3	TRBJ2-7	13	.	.	TGTGCCAGCAGCTCTTCACAGAGAAACGAGCAGTACTTC	CASSSSQRNEQYF
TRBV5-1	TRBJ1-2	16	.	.	TGCGCCAGCAGCTTGGTAGGCCCTAGCGCTAACTATGGCTACACCTTC	CASSLVGPSANYGYTF
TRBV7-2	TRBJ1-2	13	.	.	TGTGCCAGCAGCCTCGGGATAGTCCGTGGCTACACCTTC	CASSLGIVRGYTF
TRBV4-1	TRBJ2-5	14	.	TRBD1	TGCGCCAGCGGGAGGACAGGGGGCCAAGAGACCCAGTACTTC	CASGRTGGQETQYF
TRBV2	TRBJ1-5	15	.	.	TGTGCCAGCAGTAGAGCCCAGGGGAGCAATCAGCCCCAGCATTTT	CASSRAQGSNQPQHF
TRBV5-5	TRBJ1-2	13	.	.	TGTGCCAGCAGCTCCACAGGGTTATATGGCTACACCTTC	CASSSTGLYGYTF
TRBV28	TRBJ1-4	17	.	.	TGTGCCAGCACCTCGGGGGGGAACCAAGGGCTTGGGGAAAAACTGTTTTTT	CASTSGGNQGLGEKLFF
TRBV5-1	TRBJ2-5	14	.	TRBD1	TGCGCCAGCAGTTTACAGGGGGCGGAAGAGACCCAGTACTTC	CASSLQGAEETQYF
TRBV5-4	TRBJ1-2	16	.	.	TGTGCCAGCAGCTCCGTTGCGATGGACGGGAGGTATGGCTACACCTTC	CASSSVAMDGRYGYTF
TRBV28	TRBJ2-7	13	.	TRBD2	TGTGCCAGCAGTCCTGGGACTAGCAACGAGCAGTACTTC	CASSPGTSNEQYF
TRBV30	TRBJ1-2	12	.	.	TGTGCCTGGAGCCGACAGGACGGCGGCTACACCTTC	CAWSRQDGGYTF
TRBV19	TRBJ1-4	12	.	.	TGTGCCAGTAAAGGAGTTAGGGAAAAACTGTTTTTT	CASKGVREKLFF
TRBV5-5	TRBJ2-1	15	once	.	TGTGCCAGCAGCCCTCTTAGCGGCTCCTACAATGAGCAGTTCTTC	CASSPLSGSYNEQFF
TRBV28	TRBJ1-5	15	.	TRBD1	TGTGCCAGCCTAGCCCTGGACAGGATAGGTCAGCCCCAGCATTTT	CASLALDRIGQPQHF
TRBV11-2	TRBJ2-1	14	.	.	TGTGCCAGCAGCTTAGCGCCCCAGGGTCATGAGCAGTTCTTC	CASSLAPQGHEQFF
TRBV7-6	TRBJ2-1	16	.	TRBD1	TGTGCCAGCAGCCGGATGACAGGGCTTGGGTACAATGAGCAGTTCTTC	CASSRMTGLGYNEQFF
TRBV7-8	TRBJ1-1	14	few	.	TGTGCCAGCAGCTTCCAAACAAAGAACACTGAAGCTTTCTTT	CASSFQTKNTEAFF
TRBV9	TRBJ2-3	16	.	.	TGTGCCAGCAGCCCGAGGGGAGGGGACAACACAGATACGCAGTATTTT	CASSPRGGDNTDTQYF
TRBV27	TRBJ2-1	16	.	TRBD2	TGTGCCAGCAGTCCACCTACTAGCGGGGGGAGGGATGAGCAGTTCTTC	CASSPPTSGGRDEQFF
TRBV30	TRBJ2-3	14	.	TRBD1	TGTGCCTGGATACAGGGGGTGAGCACAGATACGCAGTATTTT	CAWIQGVSTDTQYF
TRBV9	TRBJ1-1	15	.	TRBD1	TGTGCCAGCAGCGCACTGGGACAGACGAACACTGAAGCTTTCTTT	CASSALGQTNTEAFF
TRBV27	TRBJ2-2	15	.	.	TGTGCCAGCAGTTACCGGGGACTCGACACCGGGGAGCTGTTTTTT	CASSYRGLDTGELFF
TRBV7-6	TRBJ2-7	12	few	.	TGTGCCAGCAGCTTAGCCCTCTACGAGCAGTACTTC	CASSLALYEQYF